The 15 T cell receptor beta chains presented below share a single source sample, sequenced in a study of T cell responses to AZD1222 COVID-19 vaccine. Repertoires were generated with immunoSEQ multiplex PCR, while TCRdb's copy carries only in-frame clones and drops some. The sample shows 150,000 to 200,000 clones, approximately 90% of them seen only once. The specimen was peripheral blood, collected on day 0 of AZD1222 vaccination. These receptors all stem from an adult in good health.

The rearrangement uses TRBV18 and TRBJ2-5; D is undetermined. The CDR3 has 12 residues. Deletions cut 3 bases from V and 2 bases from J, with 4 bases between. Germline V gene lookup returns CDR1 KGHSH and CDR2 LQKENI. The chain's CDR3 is CASSPSQETQYF. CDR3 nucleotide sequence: TGTGCCAGCTCACCGTCACAAGAGACCCAGTACTTC.

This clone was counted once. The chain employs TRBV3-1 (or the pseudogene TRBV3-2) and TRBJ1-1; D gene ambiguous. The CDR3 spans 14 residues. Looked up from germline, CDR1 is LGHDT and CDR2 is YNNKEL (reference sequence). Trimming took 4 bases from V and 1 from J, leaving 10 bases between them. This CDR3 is CASSPSDGNTEAFF. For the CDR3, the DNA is TGTGCCAGCAGCCCCTCGGACGGGAACACTGAAGCTTTCTTT.

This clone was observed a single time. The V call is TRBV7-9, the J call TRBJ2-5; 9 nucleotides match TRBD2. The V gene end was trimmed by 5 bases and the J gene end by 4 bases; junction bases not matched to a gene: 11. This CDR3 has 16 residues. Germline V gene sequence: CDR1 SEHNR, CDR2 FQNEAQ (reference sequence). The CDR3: CASSLVRIAGAETQYF. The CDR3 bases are TGTGCCAGCAGCCTGGTTCGAATAGCGGGGGCAGAGACCCAGTACTTC.

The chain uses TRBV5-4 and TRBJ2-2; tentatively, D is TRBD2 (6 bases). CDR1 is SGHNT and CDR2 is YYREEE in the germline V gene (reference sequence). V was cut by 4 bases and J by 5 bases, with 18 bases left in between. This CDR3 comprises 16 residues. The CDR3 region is CASSTSGTGGTGELFF. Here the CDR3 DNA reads TGTGCCAGCAGCACCTCCGGGACTGGGGGGACCGGGGAGCTGTTTTTT.

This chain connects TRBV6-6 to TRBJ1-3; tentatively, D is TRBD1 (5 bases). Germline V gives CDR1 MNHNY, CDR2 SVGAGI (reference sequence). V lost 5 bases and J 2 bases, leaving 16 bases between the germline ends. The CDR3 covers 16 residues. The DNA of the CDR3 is TGTGCCAGCAGTCCACCCGGCAGGGTCGCTGGAAACACCATATATTTT. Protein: CASSPPGRVAGNTIYF.

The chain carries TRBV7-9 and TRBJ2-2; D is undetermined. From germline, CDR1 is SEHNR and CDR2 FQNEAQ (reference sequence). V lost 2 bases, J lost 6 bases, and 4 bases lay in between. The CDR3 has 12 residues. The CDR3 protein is CASSLKAGELFF. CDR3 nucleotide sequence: TGTGCCAGCAGCTTAAAGGCCGGGGAGCTGTTTTTT. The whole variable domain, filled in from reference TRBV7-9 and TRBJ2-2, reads DTGVSQNPRHKITKRGQNVTFRCDPISEHNRLYWYRQTLGQGPEFLTYFQNEAQLEKSRLLSDRFSAERPKGSFSTLEIQRTEQGDSAMYLCASSLKAGELFFGEGSRLTVL.

Written as DNA, the CDR3 is TGCGCCAGCAGGGACAGGGGGGAGGGGCCCCAGCATTTT. This codes for CASRDRGEGPQHF. J is TRBJ1-5 and V is TRBV5-1, with 10 bases aligning to TRBD1. Losses at the gene ends were 5 bases for V and 9 bases for J; bases not matched to a gene: 5. This CDR3 region has 13 residues. Germline assignment: CDR1 SGHRS and CDR2 YFSETQ.

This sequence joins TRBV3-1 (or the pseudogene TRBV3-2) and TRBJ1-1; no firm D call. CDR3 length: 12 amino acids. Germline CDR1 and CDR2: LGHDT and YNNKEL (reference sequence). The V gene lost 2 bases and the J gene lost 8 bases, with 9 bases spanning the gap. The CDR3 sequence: CASSQRRGEAFF. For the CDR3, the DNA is TGTGCCAGCAGCCAAAGACGAGGGGAAGCTTTCTTT.

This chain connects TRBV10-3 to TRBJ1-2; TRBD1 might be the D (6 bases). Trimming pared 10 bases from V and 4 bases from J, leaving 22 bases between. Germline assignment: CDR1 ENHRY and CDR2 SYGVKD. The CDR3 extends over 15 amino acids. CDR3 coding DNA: TGTGCCACCTGTCCCCCAGGGGTTCTTAGCTATGGCTACACCTTC. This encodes CATCPPGVLSYGYTF.

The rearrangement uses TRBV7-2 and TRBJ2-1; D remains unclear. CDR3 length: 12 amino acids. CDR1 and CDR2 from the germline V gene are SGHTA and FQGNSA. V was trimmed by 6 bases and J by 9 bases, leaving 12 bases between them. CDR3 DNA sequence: TGTGCCAGCAGTTTCCCCTGGGGTGAGCAGTTCTTC. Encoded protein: CASSFPWGEQFF. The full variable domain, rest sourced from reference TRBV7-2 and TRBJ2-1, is GAGVSQSPSNKVTEKGKDVELRCDPISGHTALYWYRQSLGQGLEFLIYFQGNSAPDKSGLPSDRFSAERTGGSVSTLTIQRTQQEDSAVYLCASSFPWGEQFFGPGTRLTVL.

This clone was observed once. CDR3 amino acids: CASSLARMGQQNTEAFF. In DNA, the CDR3 is TGTGCCAGCAGCTTAGCGCGTATGGGACAGCAGAACACTGAAGCTTTCTTT. The genes are TRBV7-2 and TRBJ1-1; TRBD1 aligns across 7 bases. Looked up from germline, CDR1 is SGHTA and CDR2 is FQGNSA. CDR3 length: 17 amino acids. V shed 0 bases, J shed 1 base, and the junction held 8 bases outside the gene matches. Drawing the rest from reference TRBV7-2 and TRBJ1-1, the complete variable domain is GAGVSQSPSNKVTEKGKDVELRCDPISGHTALYWYRQSLGQGLEFLIYFQGNSAPDKSGLPSDRFSAERTGGSVSTLTIQRTQQEDSAVYLCASSLARMGQQNTEAFFGQGTRLTVV.

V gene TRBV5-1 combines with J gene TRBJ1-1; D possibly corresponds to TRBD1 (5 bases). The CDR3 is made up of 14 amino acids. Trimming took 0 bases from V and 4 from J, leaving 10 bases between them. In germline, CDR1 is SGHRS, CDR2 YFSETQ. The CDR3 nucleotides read TGCGCCAGCAGCTTGGGGCAGGGACTCACTGAAGCTTTCTTT. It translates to CASSLGQGLTEAFF.

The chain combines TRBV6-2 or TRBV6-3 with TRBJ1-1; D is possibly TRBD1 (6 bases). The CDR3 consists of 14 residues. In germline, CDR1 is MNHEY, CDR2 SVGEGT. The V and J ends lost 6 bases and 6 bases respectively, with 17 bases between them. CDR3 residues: CASSFRGGESEAFF. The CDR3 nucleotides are TGTGCCAGCAGCTTCAGGGGAGGAGAGTCTGAAGCTTTCTTT.

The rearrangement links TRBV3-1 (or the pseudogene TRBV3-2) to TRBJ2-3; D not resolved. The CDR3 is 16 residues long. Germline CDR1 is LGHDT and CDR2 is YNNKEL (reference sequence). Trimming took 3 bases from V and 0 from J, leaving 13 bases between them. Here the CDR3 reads CASSHSTTASTDTQYF. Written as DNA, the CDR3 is TGTGCCAGCAGCCATTCAACCACCGCTAGCACAGATACGCAGTATTTT.

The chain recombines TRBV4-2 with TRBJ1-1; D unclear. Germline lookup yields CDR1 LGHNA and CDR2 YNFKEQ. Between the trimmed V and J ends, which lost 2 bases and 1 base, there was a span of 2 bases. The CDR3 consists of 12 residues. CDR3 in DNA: TGTGCCAGCAGCCAACGGAACACTGAAGCTTTCTTT. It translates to CASSQRNTEAFF.